This TCR beta chain came from a study of blood T cells in healthy people across ages. This CDR3 comprises 15 residues. Between the trimmed V and J ends, which lost 5 bases and 0 bases, there was a span of 13 bases. Germline V CDR1 and CDR2: SGHVS, FQNEAQ. The authors ran a second PCR of roughly 6 to 12 cycles using a sample-barcoded 5' primer and a J-beta primer mix. TCRdb re-called the 5' RACE reads with MiXCR, one entry per CDR3 protein. The sample has about 1.1 million distinct CDR3 sequences; more than 30% are singletons. The sequenced sample was blood. The sequence was obtained from a man between 18 and 29 years old in good health. The rearrangement links TRBV7-8 to TRBJ1-1; D call uncertain. The CDR3 sequence is CASSGSGVMNTEAFF. The CDR3 DNA sequence: TGTGCCAGCAGCGGGTCCGGGGTCATGAACACTGAAGCTTTCTTT.